This entry lists 8 T cell receptor beta chains sequenced from one sample in a study of response to subunit inactivated influenza vaccine. TCRdb re-called the RT-PCR reads with MiXCR, one entry per CDR3 protein. The sample lists some 600,000 distinct CDR3 sequences, roughly 15% occurring once. The sequenced sample was PBMCs from blood, obtained 14 to 15 days before vaccination. The origin of the receptors is a middle-aged man who received an inactivated influenza vaccine.

The chain links TRBV12-3 or TRBV12-4 to TRBJ1-6; D gene uncertain. V was clipped by 6 bases and J by 10 bases, with 10 bases between them. The CDR3 spans 12 residues. CDR3 protein: CASSRWTSPLHF. CDR3 nucleotides: TGTGCCAGCAGCCGATGGACCTCACCCCTCCACTTT.

Concerning this clonotype: At one of its ends the junction is not consistent with the germline gene, which may arise from a read error. CDR3 in amino acids: CASSVADRAETQYF. DNA of the CDR3: TGTGCCAGCAGCGTAGCCGACAGGGCAGAGACCCAGTACTTC. The V and J genes are TRBV7-9 and TRBJ2-5; TRBD1 matches at 7 bases. The CDR3 loop spans 14 amino acids. Germline loops: CDR1 SEHNR, CDR2 FQNEAQ (reference sequence).

The rearrangement joins TRBV5-4 to TRBJ2-3; D unclear. Germline-derived CDR1 and CDR2 are SGHNT and YYREEE (reference sequence). V was clipped by 0 bases and J by 0 bases, with 14 bases between them. The CDR3 is made up of 17 amino acids. CDR3 loop: CASSLGPLLTSTDTQYF. The CDR3 coding sequence is TGTGCCAGCAGCTTGGGGCCACTGTTAACTAGCACAGATACGCAGTATTTT.

The V call is TRBV7-8, the J call TRBJ1-5, with 7 bases lining up with TRBD1. Trimming at V came to 1 base and at J to 6 bases, leaving 9 bases not matched to a gene. The germline CDR1 and CDR2 sequences are SGHVS and FQNEAQ. This CDR3 comprises 16 residues. CDR3 sequence reads: CASSLEEGAGIQPQHF. As DNA, the CDR3 is TGTGCCAGCAGCTTAGAGGAGGGGGCCGGGATTCAGCCCCAGCATTTT.

On this clonotype itself: The junction does not match germline at one end; this may be a read error. The gene calls are TRBV3-1 and TRBJ2-7, with TRBD1 as a possible D gene (5 bases). The CDR3 runs 14 residues. Germline-derived CDR1 and CDR2 are LGHDT and YNNKEL (reference sequence). The CDR3 protein is CASSQDDTGGQQYF. The CDR3 nucleotides are TGTGCCAGCAGCCAAGATGATACAGGCGGCCAGCAATACTTC.

This clonotype was seen many times. This chain joins TRBV2 and TRBJ2-3; maybe TRBD1 (5 bases). The CDR3 is made up of 13 amino acids. Germline CDR1 SNHLY, CDR2 FYNNEI. The V end was cut by 1 base, the J end by 4 bases, with 6 bases between. CDR3 bases: TGTGCCAGCAGTGAAGAGGGGCCAGATACGCAGTATTTT. Translated: CASSEEGPDTQYF.

This clonotype was observed a few times. The chain couples TRBV6-1 to TRBJ2-1, with 7 bases aligning to TRBD1. There are 15 residues in the CDR3. The V segment lost 5 bases and the J segment 5 bases; nucleotides outside the gene matches: 9. Germline V gene data show CDR1 as MNHNS and CDR2 as SASEGT. The CDR3 DNA reads TGTGCCAGCAGTACCTCCGGGACAGATAACAATGAGCAGTTCTTC. This encodes CASSTSGTDNNEQFF.

This clonotype was counted only a few times. The genes are TRBV6-1 and TRBJ1-1; D ambiguous. The CDR3 runs to 13 residues. Trimming left V 6 bases short and J 5 bases short, with 13 bases between. Germline CDR1 and CDR2: MNHNS and SASEGT. CDR3 bases: TGTGCCAGCAGATCGGGCCTGGAGACTGAAGCTTTCTTT. Translating gives CASRSGLETEAFF.